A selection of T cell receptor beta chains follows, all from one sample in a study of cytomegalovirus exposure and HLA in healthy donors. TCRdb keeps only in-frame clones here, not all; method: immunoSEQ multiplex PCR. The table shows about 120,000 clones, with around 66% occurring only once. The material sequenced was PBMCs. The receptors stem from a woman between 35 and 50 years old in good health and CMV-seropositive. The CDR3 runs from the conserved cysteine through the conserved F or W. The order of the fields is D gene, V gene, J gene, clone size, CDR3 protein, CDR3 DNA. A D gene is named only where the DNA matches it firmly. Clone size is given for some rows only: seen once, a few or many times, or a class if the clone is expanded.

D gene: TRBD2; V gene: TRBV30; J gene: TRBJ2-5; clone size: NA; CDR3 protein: CAWGTNYQGSQYF; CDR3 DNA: TGTGCCTGGGGGACTAACTACCAAGGGAGCCAGTACTTC
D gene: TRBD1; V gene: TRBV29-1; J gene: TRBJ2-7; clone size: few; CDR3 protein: CSVLRQGTYEQYF; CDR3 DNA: TGCAGCGTCCTTCGACAGGGTACCTACGAGCAGTACTTC
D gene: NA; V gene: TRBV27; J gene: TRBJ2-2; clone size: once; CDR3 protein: CASRRGAGELFF; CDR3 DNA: TGTGCCAGCAGGCGGGGAGCCGGGGAGCTGTTTTTT
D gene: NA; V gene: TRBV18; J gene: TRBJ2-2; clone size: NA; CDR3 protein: CASSPKDSSGELFF; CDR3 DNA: TGTGCCAGCTCACCCAAAGACTCCTCCGGGGAGCTGTTTTTT
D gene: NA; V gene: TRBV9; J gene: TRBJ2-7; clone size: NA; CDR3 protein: CASSVAGTTYEQYF; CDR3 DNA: TGTGCCAGCAGCGTAGCGGGAACTACCTACGAGCAGTACTTC
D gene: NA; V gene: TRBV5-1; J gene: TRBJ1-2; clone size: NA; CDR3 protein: CASSLEAGSNYGYTF; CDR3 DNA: TGCGCCAGCAGCTTGGAGGCAGGGTCCAACTATGGCTACACCTTC
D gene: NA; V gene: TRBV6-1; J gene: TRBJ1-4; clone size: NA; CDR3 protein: CASSGSGTPVGKLFF; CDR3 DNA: TGTGCCAGCAGTGGATCCGGGACACCTGTAGGGAAACTGTTTTTT
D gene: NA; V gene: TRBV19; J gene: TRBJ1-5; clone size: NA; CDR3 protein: CASSTSQGSQPQHF; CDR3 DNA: TGTGCCAGTAGTACGTCCCAAGGGAGCCAGCCCCAGCATTTT
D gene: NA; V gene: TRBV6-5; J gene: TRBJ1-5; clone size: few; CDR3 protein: CACRQTSSNQPQHF; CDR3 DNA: TGTGCCTGCAGACAGACAAGTAGCAATCAGCCCCAGCATTTT
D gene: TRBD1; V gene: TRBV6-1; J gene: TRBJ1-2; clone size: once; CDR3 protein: CASRPTGGYGYPF; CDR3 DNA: TGTGCCAGCAGACCGACAGGGGGCTATGGCTACCCCTTC
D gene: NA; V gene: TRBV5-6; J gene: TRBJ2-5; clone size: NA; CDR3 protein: CASSSAGTSQETQYF; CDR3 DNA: TGTGCCAGCAGCTCTGCCGGGACTTCGCAAGAGACCCAGTACTTC
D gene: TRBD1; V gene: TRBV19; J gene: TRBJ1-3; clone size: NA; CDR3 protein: CASSTRDRMGNTIYF; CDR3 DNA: TGTGCCAGTAGTACACGGGACAGGATGGGAAACACCATATATTTT
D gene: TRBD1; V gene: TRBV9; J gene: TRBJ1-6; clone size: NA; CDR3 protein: CASSPGTGLNSPLHF; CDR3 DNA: TGTGCCAGCAGCCCCGGGACAGGATTGAACTCACCCCTCCACTTT
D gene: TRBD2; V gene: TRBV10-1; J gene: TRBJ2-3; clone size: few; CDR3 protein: CASSVAGAGTDTQYF; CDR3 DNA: TGCGCCAGCAGCGTAGCGGGAGCGGGCACAGATACGCAGTATTTT
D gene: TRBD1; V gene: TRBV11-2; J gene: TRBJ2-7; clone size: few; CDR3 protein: CASRNSGTATHEQYF; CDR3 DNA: TGTGCCAGCAGGAACTCCGGGACAGCGACGCACGAGCAGTACTTC
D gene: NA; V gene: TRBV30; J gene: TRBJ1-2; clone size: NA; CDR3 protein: CAWSEGIYGYPF; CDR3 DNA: TGTGCCTGGAGTGAGGGGATCTATGGCTACCCCTTC